Below are 17 T cell receptor beta chains sequenced from a single sample in a study of monozygotic twins with inflammatory bowel disease. For each CDR3 protein, TCRdb gives one entry from its re-call of the 5' RACE reads, without DNA. The data include around 450,000 distinct CDR3 sequences; the top ten clones carry 2% to 3%. Sequenced input: blood. The source of these receptors is a human donor with ulcerative colitis or Crohn's disease, or a healthy co-twin of an affected twin (not recorded which).

J is TRBJ2-3 and V is TRBV6-2 or TRBV6-3. CDR3 length: 15 amino acids. Germline V CDR1 and CDR2: MNHEY, SVGEGT. This CDR3 is CASSYSRTNGDTQYF.

The chain recombines TRBV20-1 with TRBJ2-3; TCRdb's assignment of TRBD2 cannot be checked, as there is no DNA. The germline gives CDR1 DFQATT, CDR2 SNEGSKA (reference sequence). CDR3 length equals 15 residues. CDR3 protein: CSALGGGMGTDTQYF.

The rearrangement uses TRBV7-2 and TRBJ1-6. This CDR3 comprises 15 residues. Germline CDR1 reads SGHTA; CDR2 reads FQGNSA. The CDR3 sequence: CASSPRAPPGEPLHF.

The J gene is TRBJ2-2, the V gene TRBV6-6; the TRBD2 assignment by TCRdb is unverifiable without DNA. The CDR3 has 14 amino acids. Germline CDR1 reads MNHNY; CDR2 reads SVGAGI (reference sequence). The CDR3 sequence is CASSPLENTGELFF.

The chain employs TRBV30 and TRBJ2-7. Per germline, CDR1 GTSNPN and CDR2 SVGIG (reference sequence). The CDR3 is 12 residues long. CDR3 loop: CAWSPTYYEQYF.

CDR3 region: CASSIGVRTEAFF. V and J are TRBV11-2 and TRBJ1-1. The CDR3 consists of 13 residues. Germline V gene sequence: CDR1 SGHAT, CDR2 FQNNGV. Together with reference TRBV11-2 and TRBJ1-1, the CDR3 gives the full variable domain: EAGVAQSPRYKIIEKRQSVAFWCNPISGHATLYWYQQILGQGPKLLIQFQNNGVVDDSQLPKDRFSAERLKGVDSTLKIQPAKLEDSAVYLCASSIGVRTEAFFGQGTRLTVV.

The J gene is TRBJ1-2, the V gene TRBV7-8. The CDR3 is 13 amino acids. The germline gives CDR1 SGHVS, CDR2 FQNEAQ. The CDR3 sequence: CASGTGPDYGYTF.

This chain joins TRBV29-1 and TRBJ2-1; with no DNA, the TCRdb D assignment of TRBD2 cannot be verified. Germline loops: CDR1 SQVTM, CDR2 ANQGSEA. CDR3 length: 15 amino acids. CDR3 amino acids: CSVEGPGRYYNEQFF.

The CDR3 sequence: CASSYRDREDIQYF. The rearrangement links TRBV4-2 to TRBJ2-4; TCRdb selects TRBD1, and the lack of DNA leaves this call unchecked. From germline, CDR1 is LGHNA and CDR2 YNFKEQ. The CDR3 loop spans 14 amino acids.

This chain connects TRBV9 to TRBJ2-7; the TCRdb call, TRBD1, lacks DNA for checking. This CDR3 comprises 16 residues. Germline CDR1 SGDLS, CDR2 YYNGEE. The CDR3 sequence: CASSVEHETPPYEQYF. The complete variable domain, with remaining parts taken from reference TRBV9 and TRBJ2-7, reads DSGVTQTPKHLITATGQRVTLRCSPRSGDLSVYWYQQSLDQGLQFLIQYYNGEERAKGNILERFSAQQFPDLHSELNLSSLELGDSALYFCASSVEHETPPYEQYFGPGTRLTVT.

V usage is TRBV27 and J usage is TRBJ2-7; the D call of TRBD1 rests on TCRdb alone, since no DNA is present to check it. CDR3 length: 15 residues. The V gene's germline CDR1 is MNHEY and CDR2 SMNVEV (reference sequence). CDR3 protein: CASTLRQGGFYEQYF.

The chain links TRBV3-1 to TRBJ1-2; as DNA is missing, the TRBD1 call by TCRdb cannot be tested. The CDR3 is made up of 14 amino acids. CDR1 is LGHDT and CDR2 is YNNKEL in the germline V gene (reference sequence). CDR3 sequence: CASSQHGGDYGYTF.

The rearrangement joins TRBV25-1 to TRBJ2-5; TCRdb selects TRBD2, and the lack of DNA leaves this call unchecked. Looked up from germline, CDR1 is MGHDK and CDR2 is SYGVNS. The CDR3 contains 14 residues. The CDR3 protein is CASSEMGLRETQYF.

V gene TRBV7-3 combines with J gene TRBJ2-1; lacking DNA, the TRBD2 call made by TCRdb goes unchecked. Per germline, CDR1 SGHTA and CDR2 FQGTGA. This CDR3 is 16 amino acids long. The CDR3 is CASSLTRERPYNEQFF.

This chain connects TRBV7-6 to TRBJ2-5; the TCRdb D gene call, TRBD2, has no DNA to confirm it. In germline, CDR1 is SGHVS, CDR2 FNYEAQ. The CDR3 length is 17 residues. The CDR3 here is CASSLNVGRAFGETQYF. Filled out from reference TRBV7-6 and TRBJ2-5, the complete variable domain reads GAGVSQSPRYKVTKRGQDVALRCDPISGHVSLYWYRQALGQGPEFLTYFNYEAQQDKSGLPNDRFSAERPEGSISTLTIQRTEQRDSAMYRCASSLNVGRAFGETQYFGPGTRLLVL.

V gene TRBV3-1 combines with J gene TRBJ2-7; TCRdb selects TRBD1, and the lack of DNA leaves this call unchecked. This CDR3 is 14 amino acids long. The germline V gene encodes CDR1 LGHDT and CDR2 YNNKEL (reference sequence). The CDR3: CASSQGTAFYEQYF.

The chain is built from TRBV28 and TRBJ2-7; as DNA is missing, the TRBD1 call by TCRdb cannot be tested. CDR1 and CDR2 from the germline V gene are MDHEN and SYDVKM. The CDR3 is made up of 16 amino acids. The CDR3 is CASSPLGATPVYEQYF.